The 5 T cell receptor beta chains in this list originate from one sample, sequenced in a study of PD-1 blockade in mismatch repair-deficient tumors. Generated by immunoSEQ multiplex PCR, the TCRdb table keeps only in-frame clones and is missing some. There are about 100,000 clones in the sample; about 79% occur only once, and 6.3% lies in the top ten. The sample in question was peripheral blood, obtained less than 37 weeks after starting pembrolizumab. The receptors shown here come from an adult with mismatch repair-deficient cancer.

The CDR3 nucleotides read TGTGCCAGCAGCTTAAGGCGGGGGCCCGGGGAGCTGTTTTTT. Protein: CASSLRRGPGELFF. The J gene is TRBJ2-2, the V gene TRBV7-2, with D perhaps TRBD2 (7 bases). This CDR3 is built from 14 residues. Germline-derived CDR1 and CDR2 are SGHTA and FQGNSA. V was pared by 2 bases and J by 6 bases, with 10 bases between.

The chain employs TRBV11-2 and TRBJ2-7; 7 nucleotides agree with TRBD2. This CDR3 is built from 18 residues. The J segment lost 6 bases and the V segment lost 2 bases, leaving 19 bases of the junction unmatched. Per germline, CDR1 SGHAT and CDR2 FQNNGV. The CDR3 protein is CASSLRAGVISLTGEQYF. As DNA, the CDR3 is TGTGCCAGCAGCTTACGTGCGGGAGTAATATCCCTAACCGGCGAGCAGTACTTC.

This clone has more than one count but fewer than ten. The chain combines TRBV19 with TRBJ1-5, with D tentatively TRBD1 (6 bases). V lost 7 bases and J 6 bases, leaving 25 bases between the germline ends. Germline assignment: CDR1 LNHDA and CDR2 SQIVND (reference sequence). This CDR3 has 17 amino acids. The CDR3 protein is CASTTPRGAGGSQPQHF. CDR3 DNA: TGTGCCAGTACCACCCCGCGGGGGGCAGGAGGATCTCAGCCCCAGCATTTT.

The chain carries TRBV5-1 and TRBJ1-1; D unresolved. Germline V gives CDR1 SGHRS, CDR2 YFSETQ. V gave up 5 bases and J gave up 1 base, with 9 bases separating them. The CDR3 spans 13 residues. The CDR3 bases are TGCGCCAGCAGATATGAGTCGAACACTGAAGCTTTCTTT. It is translated as CASRYESNTEAFF.

The chain joins TRBV28 to TRBJ1-5, with D hard to call. Germline CDR1 reads MDHEN; CDR2 reads SYDVKM. Trimming cost V 4 bases and J 0 bases, with 7 bases left between them. This CDR3 region has 14 residues. The CDR3 coding sequence is TGTGCCAGCAGTTCGGTCGATAGCAATCAGCCCCAGCATTTT. Translation: CASSSVDSNQPQHF.